What follows is one T cell receptor beta chain and its context. What it binds is not known. The source of the sample is a study of identifying expanded T cells in peripheral blood. Study-wide results and caveats: Across healthy donors, higher total template counts meant significantly greater approximately two-week count variance. Differentially abundant clones: around 1.2 between replicates, 16.4 at approximately 13 days, more than 18 at four.

Profiling relied on immunoSEQ multiplex PCR, and the TCRdb table lists in-frame clones only, not all of them. The sample yields tens of thousands of clones, 88% seen once. No infections or other immune events were documented during collection. V was clipped by 1 base and J by 5 bases, with 11 bases between them. The CDR3 has 14 residues. The germline CDR1 and CDR2 sequences are SGHNT and YENEEA. The sequencing sample was made of blood. V usage is TRBV11-3 and J usage is TRBJ2-5, with a weak D call TRBD2 (5 bases). The sequence came from a person between 18 and 69 years old in good health. CDR3: CASSLGGNLETQYF. The DNA for the CDR3 is TGTGCCAGCAGCTTAGGAGGGAATCTGGAGACCCAGTACTTC.